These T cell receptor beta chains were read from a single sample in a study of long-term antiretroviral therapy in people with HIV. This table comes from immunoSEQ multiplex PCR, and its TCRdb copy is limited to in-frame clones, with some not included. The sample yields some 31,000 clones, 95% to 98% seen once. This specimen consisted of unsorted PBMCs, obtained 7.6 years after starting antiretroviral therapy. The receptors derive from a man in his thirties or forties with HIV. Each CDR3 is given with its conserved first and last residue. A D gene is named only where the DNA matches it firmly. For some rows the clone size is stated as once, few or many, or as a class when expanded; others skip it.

cdr3_nt: TGTGCCAGCAGCTTACGGGTTAGCGGGAGAGATACGCAGTATTTT; cdr3_aa: CASSLRVSGRDTQYF; v_call: TRBV11-2; clone_size: -; j_call: TRBJ2-3; d_call: TRBD2
cdr3_nt: TGCGCCAGCAGCCAAGGAGAACAGGGCTGGCAGTACTTC; cdr3_aa: CASSQGEQGWQYF; v_call: TRBV4-3; clone_size: -; j_call: TRBJ2-7; d_call: -
cdr3_nt: TGTGCCAGCTCACCAAACTACAATCAGCCCCAGCATTTT; cdr3_aa: CASSPNYNQPQHF; v_call: TRBV18; clone_size: -; j_call: TRBJ1-5; d_call: -
cdr3_nt: TGTGCCAGCAGCCTGGCCAACGTCCTGACTTTC; cdr3_aa: CASSLANVLTF; v_call: TRBV7-8; clone_size: -; j_call: TRBJ2-6; d_call: -
cdr3_nt: TGTGCCAGCAGCTTGAGTAATCAGCCCCAGCATTTT; cdr3_aa: CASSLSNQPQHF; v_call: TRBV5-6; clone_size: once; j_call: TRBJ1-5; d_call: -
cdr3_nt: TGTGCCAGCAGCCAGGGCGAGGGCGGGGCCAAAAACATTCAGTACTTC; cdr3_aa: CASSQGEGGAKNIQYF; v_call: TRBV4-2; clone_size: -; j_call: TRBJ2-4; d_call: -
cdr3_nt: TGTGCCAGCAGTTTAGTTCGCGGGGAAGGCTACGAGCAGTACTTC; cdr3_aa: CASSLVRGEGYEQYF; v_call: TRBV27; clone_size: -; j_call: TRBJ2-7; d_call: -
cdr3_nt: TGTGCCAGCAGTTACTCGAACAGCGTCAATCAGCCCCAGCATTTT; cdr3_aa: CASSYSNSVNQPQHF; v_call: TRBV6-6; clone_size: -; j_call: TRBJ1-5; d_call: -
cdr3_nt: TGCAGTGCTGGGGGCGCAGATACGCAGTATTTT; cdr3_aa: CSAGGADTQYF; v_call: TRBV20-1; clone_size: -; j_call: TRBJ2-3; d_call: -
cdr3_nt: TGTGCCAGCAGCCCCCAAGGACAGGATCGGACTGAAGCTTTCTTT; cdr3_aa: CASSPQGQDRTEAFF; v_call: TRBV11-2; clone_size: once; j_call: TRBJ1-1; d_call: TRBD1
cdr3_nt: TGCGCCAGCAGCACCCGAGGGACAGTGAACTATGGCTACACCTTC; cdr3_aa: CASSTRGTVNYGYTF; v_call: TRBV5-1; clone_size: -; j_call: TRBJ1-2; d_call: TRBD1
cdr3_nt: TGTGCCAGTAGCCCGACGTGGAGGGACTATGGCTACACCTTC; cdr3_aa: CASSPTWRDYGYTF; v_call: TRBV19; clone_size: -; j_call: TRBJ1-2; d_call: -
cdr3_nt: TGTGCCAGCAGCCCACCCACCGTCATAAATGAAGCTTTCTTT; cdr3_aa: CASSPPTVINEAFF; v_call: TRBV11-2; clone_size: -; j_call: TRBJ1-1; d_call: -
cdr3_nt: TGCGCCAGCAGCCAAGTCGGGACGGGCGGGGAGCTGTTTTTT; cdr3_aa: CASSQVGTGGELFF; v_call: TRBV4-1; clone_size: -; j_call: TRBJ2-2; d_call: -
cdr3_nt: TGTGCCAGTAGTATTCGCCCGAGCGGCTACACCTTC; cdr3_aa: CASSIRPSGYTF; v_call: TRBV19; clone_size: -; j_call: TRBJ1-2; d_call: -
cdr3_nt: TGCGCCAGCAGCTTTCCTCAACCCCGGGGACAATCCGATACGCAGTATTTT; cdr3_aa: CASSFPQPRGQSDTQYF; v_call: TRBV5-1; clone_size: -; j_call: TRBJ2-3; d_call: -
cdr3_nt: TGTGCCAGCAGCCCTTTGGGGACAGGGATGCGCGAGCAGTACTTC; cdr3_aa: CASSPLGTGMREQYF; v_call: TRBV2; clone_size: -; j_call: TRBJ2-7; d_call: TRBD1
cdr3_nt: TGTGCCAGCAGTGGCCAAATAGCGGGAGTGAGCACAGATACGCAGTATTTT; cdr3_aa: CASSGQIAGVSTDTQYF; v_call: TRBV6-1; clone_size: -; j_call: TRBJ2-3; d_call: TRBD2
cdr3_nt: TGTGCCAGCACCAGGGCCGGAGGCACAGATACGCAGTATTTT; cdr3_aa: CASTRAGGTDTQYF; v_call: TRBV27; clone_size: -; j_call: TRBJ2-3; d_call: -
cdr3_nt: TGTGCCAGCAGTTATTGGGTGGGGGGAGAGAACACTGAAGCTTTCTTT; cdr3_aa: CASSYWVGGENTEAFF; v_call: TRBV6-5; clone_size: -; j_call: TRBJ1-1; d_call: -
cdr3_nt: TGTGCCAGCAGACTAGGGGGAATGAACACTGAAGCTTTCTTT; cdr3_aa: CASRLGGMNTEAFF; v_call: TRBV7-2; clone_size: -; j_call: TRBJ1-1; d_call: -
cdr3_nt: TGTGCCAGCAGTTACCCTAGCGGGGGGACTAATGAAAAACTGTTTTTT; cdr3_aa: CASSYPSGGTNEKLFF; v_call: TRBV6-6; clone_size: -; j_call: TRBJ1-4; d_call: -
cdr3_nt: TGTGCCAGCAGCTTAGGATCTGGGATTAATAGTGGCTACACCTTC; cdr3_aa: CASSLGSGINSGYTF; v_call: TRBV11-2; clone_size: -; j_call: TRBJ1-2; d_call: -
cdr3_nt: TGCGCCAGCAGCCAAGGGGGGGACACCTACGAGCAGTACTTC; cdr3_aa: CASSQGGDTYEQYF; v_call: TRBV4-1; clone_size: -; j_call: TRBJ2-7; d_call: -
cdr3_nt: TGTGCCTGGCAGTTAAAGGGAAACACCATATATTTT; cdr3_aa: CAWQLKGNTIYF; v_call: TRBV30; clone_size: once; j_call: TRBJ1-3; d_call: -
cdr3_nt: TGTGCCAGCAGCTTCTCCCCTCCAGGGTGGGAGCAGTACTTC; cdr3_aa: CASSFSPPGWEQYF; v_call: TRBV7-9; clone_size: -; j_call: TRBJ2-7; d_call: -
cdr3_nt: TGTGCCAGTAGTATTGGGGGGAGACAGCCCCAGCATTTT; cdr3_aa: CASSIGGRQPQHF; v_call: TRBV19; clone_size: -; j_call: TRBJ1-5; d_call: -
cdr3_nt: TGCGCCAGCAGCACGACAGGGGGCGGTCAGCCCCAGCATTTT; cdr3_aa: CASSTTGGGQPQHF; v_call: TRBV5-1; clone_size: -; j_call: TRBJ1-5; d_call: TRBD1
cdr3_nt: TGTGCCAGCAGTGCGGGGGAACCCTCTGGAAACACCATATATTTT; cdr3_aa: CASSAGEPSGNTIYF; v_call: TRBV6-1; clone_size: -; j_call: TRBJ1-3; d_call: -
cdr3_nt: TGTGCCAGCAGGGGGACAGGGAGAATAAATCAGCCCCAGCATTTT; cdr3_aa: CASRGTGRINQPQHF; v_call: TRBV6-1; clone_size: -; j_call: TRBJ1-5; d_call: TRBD1
cdr3_nt: TGTGCCAGCAGATGGGGCACAGATACGCAGTATTTT; cdr3_aa: CASRWGTDTQYF; v_call: TRBV6-1; clone_size: -; j_call: TRBJ2-3; d_call: -
cdr3_nt: TGCGCCAGCAGCTTGGAAAGGGGTATGAATTACGAGCAGTACTTC; cdr3_aa: CASSLERGMNYEQYF; v_call: TRBV5-1; clone_size: -; j_call: TRBJ2-7; d_call: -
cdr3_nt: TGTGCCAGCAGCTTAGATTTTGGATACTACGAGCAGTACTTC; cdr3_aa: CASSLDFGYYEQYF; v_call: TRBV11-2; clone_size: -; j_call: TRBJ2-7; d_call: -
cdr3_nt: TGTGCCAGCAGCTCCAGCGGACCAATGAAGACCCAGTACTTC; cdr3_aa: CASSSSGPMKTQYF; v_call: TRBV7-6; clone_size: -; j_call: TRBJ2-5; d_call: -
cdr3_nt: TGTGCCTGGAGAGAGGGCTACACCTTC; cdr3_aa: CAWREGYTF; v_call: TRBV30; clone_size: -; j_call: TRBJ1-2; d_call: -
cdr3_nt: TGTGCCAGCTCACGTTTGGATGGCTACACCTTC; cdr3_aa: CASSRLDGYTF; v_call: TRBV18; clone_size: -; j_call: TRBJ1-2; d_call: -
cdr3_nt: TGTGCCAGCAGGGAGAACACTGAAGCTTTCTTT; cdr3_aa: CASRENTEAFF; v_call: TRBV2; clone_size: -; j_call: TRBJ1-1; d_call: -
cdr3_nt: TGTGCCAGCAGTGAGGCGAGGGGGCGAAGTAGCAATCAGCCCCAGCATTTT; cdr3_aa: CASSEARGRSSNQPQHF; v_call: TRBV2; clone_size: -; j_call: TRBJ1-5; d_call: TRBD1
cdr3_nt: TGTGCCAGCAGTTTGAGGGGGTCATCCTACAATGAGCAGTTCTTC; cdr3_aa: CASSLRGSSYNEQFF; v_call: TRBV27; clone_size: -; j_call: TRBJ2-1; d_call: -
cdr3_nt: TGCAGCGTTGGATATCCAGGGTTAGAGAAAACTGAAGCTTTCTTT; cdr3_aa: CSVGYPGLEKTEAFF; v_call: TRBV29-1; clone_size: -; j_call: TRBJ1-1; d_call: -
cdr3_nt: TGTGCCAGCAGTTTAAAAGGGAGCGGATACGAGCAGTACTTC; cdr3_aa: CASSLKGSGYEQYF; v_call: TRBV27; clone_size: -; j_call: TRBJ2-7; d_call: -
cdr3_nt: TGTGCCAGCAGCTTGGGCGGAGGTTGGATCGGTCAGCCCCAGCATTTT; cdr3_aa: CASSLGGGWIGQPQHF; v_call: TRBV5-6; clone_size: -; j_call: TRBJ1-5; d_call: -
cdr3_nt: TGTGCCACCAACGAAGCGCAAGGGGGGGGGCGCGGCAAAAACATTCAGTACTTC; cdr3_aa: CATNEAQGGGRGKNIQYF; v_call: TRBV6-1; clone_size: -; j_call: TRBJ2-4; d_call: -
cdr3_nt: TGTGCCAGCAGCGCCGTAGCGGGGGCGAGCACAGATACGCAGTATTTT; cdr3_aa: CASSAVAGASTDTQYF; v_call: TRBV9; clone_size: -; j_call: TRBJ2-3; d_call: TRBD2
cdr3_nt: TGCGCCAGCAGCCAAGATAGGTCGGGGGGGGATGATGAGCAGTTCTTC; cdr3_aa: CASSQDRSGGDDEQFF; v_call: TRBV4-3; clone_size: once; j_call: TRBJ2-1; d_call: TRBD2
cdr3_nt: TGCGCCAGCAGCCCCGGGACAGCCGCCGGGGAGCTGTTTTTT; cdr3_aa: CASSPGTAAGELFF; v_call: TRBV5-1; clone_size: -; j_call: TRBJ2-2; d_call: TRBD1
cdr3_nt: TGTGCCAGCAGCTTGGGGAGCTCCTACGAGCAGTACTTC; cdr3_aa: CASSLGSSYEQYF; v_call: TRBV5-4; clone_size: once; j_call: TRBJ2-7; d_call: -
cdr3_nt: TGTGCCTGGACGGACAGGGGCCTCTCTGGGGCCAACGTCCTGACTTTC; cdr3_aa: CAWTDRGLSGANVLTF; v_call: TRBV30; clone_size: -; j_call: TRBJ2-6; d_call: TRBD1
cdr3_nt: TGTGCCAGCTCCCAGAGGGGGGACAGGGAAAATGAGCAGTTCTTC; cdr3_aa: CASSQRGDRENEQFF; v_call: TRBV7-8; clone_size: -; j_call: TRBJ2-1; d_call: TRBD1
cdr3_nt: TGTGCCAGCAGTTCCTCGTGGAGGGATGGCTACACCTTC; cdr3_aa: CASSSSWRDGYTF; v_call: TRBV6-1; clone_size: -; j_call: TRBJ1-2; d_call: -
cdr3_nt: TGTGCCAGCAGTGAAGGGGGACTGTCTAACTATGGCTACACCTTC; cdr3_aa: CASSEGGLSNYGYTF; v_call: TRBV6-1; clone_size: -; j_call: TRBJ1-2; d_call: -